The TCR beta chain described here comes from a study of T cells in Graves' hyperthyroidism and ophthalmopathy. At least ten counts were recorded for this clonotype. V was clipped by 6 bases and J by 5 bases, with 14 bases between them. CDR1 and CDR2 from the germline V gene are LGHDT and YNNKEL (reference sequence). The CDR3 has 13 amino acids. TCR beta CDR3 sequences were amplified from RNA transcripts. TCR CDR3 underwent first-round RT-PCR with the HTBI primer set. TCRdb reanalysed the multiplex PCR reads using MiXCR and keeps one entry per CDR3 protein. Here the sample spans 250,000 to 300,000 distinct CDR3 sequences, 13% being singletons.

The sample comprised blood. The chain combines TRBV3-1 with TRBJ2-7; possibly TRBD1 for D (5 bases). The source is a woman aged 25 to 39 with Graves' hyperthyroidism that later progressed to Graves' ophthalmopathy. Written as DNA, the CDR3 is TGTGCCAGCAGGGTTCAGGGAAGGGACGAGCAGTACTTC. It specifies CASRVQGRDEQYF.